A single sample gave rise to the 23 T cell receptor beta chains below, sequenced in a study of cytomegalovirus exposure and HLA in healthy donors. It was with 60 Vbeta and 13 Jbeta primers that the PCR ran. The protocol was immunoSEQ multiplex PCR, while the TCRdb copy is restricted to in-frame clones and leaves out a portion. Of some 150,000 clones listed, under 85% are singletons. Sequencing used PBMCs. The receptors were sampled from a woman aged 25 to 39 in good health and CMV-seronegative.

The V and J genes are TRBV4-2 and TRBJ1-2; no clear D gene. The CDR3 totals 15 residues. Per the germline V gene, CDR1 is LGHNA and CDR2 is YNFKEQ. V was shortened by 0 bases and J by 0 bases, with 8 bases between the two germline ends. The CDR3 loop is CASSQETGANYGYTF. CDR3 nucleotide sequence: TGTGCCAGCAGCCAAGAGACTGGCGCTAACTATGGCTACACCTTC.

The chain recombines TRBV14 with TRBJ2-1; a weak D match, TRBD2 (6 bases). V dropped 1 base and J dropped 4 bases, with 11 bases sitting between them. Germline CDR1 SGHDN, CDR2 FVKESK. CDR3 length equals 15 residues. The CDR3 bases are TGTGCCAGCAGCCAAGTCATCGGGGGATACAATGAGCAGTTCTTC. This sequence encodes CASSQVIGGYNEQFF.

The chain combines TRBV29-1 with TRBJ2-5, with D perhaps matching TRBD2 (5 bases). CDR1 SQVTM and CDR2 ANQGSEA come from the germline V gene. The CDR3 covers 16 residues. Trimming stripped 2 bases from V and 5 bases from J, with 21 bases between. CDR3 sequence reads: CSVEFFFEGSLETQYF. CDR3 DNA sequence: TGCAGCGTTGAATTTTTTTTTGAGGGATCGCTGGAGACCCAGTACTTC.

V is TRBV10-3 and J is TRBJ2-7, with D unresolved. CDR3 length equals 13 residues. Trimming shortened V by 4 bases and J by 0 bases, and 7 bases separated the two germline ends. Germline CDR1 reads ENHRY; CDR2 reads SYGVKD. CDR3 sequence (DNA): TGTGCCATCAGTGGGCAGGTCTCCTACGAGCAGTACTTC. Translating gives CAISGQVSYEQYF.

The gene calls are TRBV9 and TRBJ2-1; D is unresolved. The V end lost 5 bases, the J end lost 2 bases, and 14 bases lay between the germline ends. This CDR3 has 15 amino acids. CDR1 SGDLS and CDR2 YYNGEE come from the germline V gene. CDR3 loop: CASSNTDNPYNEQFF. The CDR3, as DNA: TGTGCCAGCAGTAATACCGACAATCCCTACAATGAGCAGTTCTTC.

The chain has TRBV5-6 and TRBJ1-2, with 7 positions matching TRBD1. The V and J ends lost 4 bases and 4 bases, in that order; junction bases with no gene match: 4. CDR3 size: 13 residues. Germline loops: CDR1 SGHDT, CDR2 YYEEEE. The CDR3, as DNA: TGTGCCAGCAGCCAGTACAGGGGCTATGGCTACACCTTC. It specifies CASSQYRGYGYTF.

The chain links TRBV25-1 to TRBJ2-2; TRBD2 aligns across 8 bases. This CDR3 is 15 amino acids long. Trimming took 5 bases from V and 5 from J; bases not matched to a gene: 7. The germline gives CDR1 MGHDK, CDR2 SYGVNS. In DNA form, the CDR3 reads TGTGCCAGCAGTCACGGGGGGGCCGGTACCGGGGAGCTGTTTTTT. This sequence encodes CASSHGGAGTGELFF.

The rearrangement joins TRBV30 to TRBJ2-5; a possible D gene is TRBD2 (6 bases). CDR1 is GTSNPN and CDR2 is SVGIG in the germline V gene (reference sequence). Between the trimmed V and J ends, which lost 3 bases and 1 base, there was a span of 15 bases. This CDR3 has 15 residues. CDR3 loop: CAWSPGLAVQETQYF. CDR3 coding DNA: TGTGCCTGGAGCCCGGGACTCGCTGTCCAAGAGACCCAGTACTTC.

This sequence joins TRBV5-4 and TRBJ2-7, with a tentative D call TRBD2 (6 bases). The germline V and J ends were trimmed by 4 bases and 4 bases, with 18 bases remaining between them. The germline V gene encodes CDR1 SGHNT and CDR2 YYREEE (reference sequence). The CDR3 consists of 15 residues. The CDR3 is CASSPIGGAAYEQYF. Here the CDR3 DNA reads TGTGCCAGCAGCCCCATCGGAGGGGCGGCTTACGAGCAGTACTTC.

V is TRBV6-6 and J is TRBJ2-1; 8 nucleotides align to TRBD1. The ends lost 2 bases at V and 4 bases at J; junction bases unmatched: 1. The CDR3 has 14 residues. The germline CDR1 and CDR2 sequences are MNHNY and SVGAGI (reference sequence). CDR3 in amino acids: CASSYDRGYNEQFF. Here the CDR3 DNA reads TGTGCCAGCAGTTACGACAGGGGATACAATGAGCAGTTCTTC.

This clone was counted between two and nine times. The V and J genes are TRBV7-9 and TRBJ2-1, with 8 bases fitting TRBD2. The CDR3 consists of 15 residues. The germline CDR1 and CDR2 sequences are SEHNR and FQNEAQ (reference sequence). After removal of 5 bases from V and 4 bases from J, the junction contained 7 bases not matched to a gene. CDR3 region: CASSGLGLEYNEQFF. The CDR3, as DNA: TGTGCCAGCAGCGGACTGGGACTAGAATACAATGAGCAGTTCTTC.

The chain uses TRBV7-9 and TRBJ2-7, with D tentatively TRBD1 (6 bases). CDR1 is SEHNR and CDR2 is FQNEAQ in the germline V gene (reference sequence). CDR3 length: 17 residues. V dropped 5 bases and J dropped 3 bases, with 23 bases sitting between them. In nucleotides, the CDR3 is TGTGCCAGCAGCCCCCGAACAGGGAGACCTCGAGACTACGAGCAGTACTTC. Protein sequence: CASSPRTGRPRDYEQYF.

The chain recombines TRBV19 with TRBJ1-1, with D uncertain. The CDR3 covers 11 residues. CDR1 LNHDA and CDR2 SQIVND come from the germline V gene (reference sequence). The V end was cut by 3 bases, the J end by 12 bases, with 11 bases between. The chain's CDR3 is CASSIISGTFF. The DNA of the CDR3 is TGTGCCAGTAGTATCATATCAGGTACTTTCTTT.

The chain employs TRBV27 and TRBJ2-3, with TRBD2 matching 7 bases. V lost 3 bases to trimming and J lost 1 base; unmatched junction nucleotides: 1. The germline gives CDR1 MNHEY, CDR2 SMNVEV (reference sequence). The CDR3 is 14 amino acids. The CDR3 loop reads CASSFGGGTDTQYF. For the CDR3, the DNA is TGTGCCAGCAGTTTTGGGGGGGGCACAGATACGCAGTATTTT.

The genes are TRBV5-6 and TRBJ2-3; no clear D. Germline CDR1 reads SGHDT; CDR2 reads YYEEEE. V was cut by 5 bases and J by 7 bases, with 11 bases left in between. This CDR3 spans 12 amino acids. CDR3 loop: CASSLTDNTQYF. For the CDR3, the DNA is TGTGCCAGCAGTCTAACCGATAATACGCAGTATTTT.

The chain uses TRBV4-3 and TRBJ2-2; 15 bases line up with TRBD2. V shed 1 base, J shed 7 bases, and the junction held 7 bases outside the gene matches. From germline, CDR1 is LGHNA and CDR2 YSLEER. The CDR3 extends over 18 amino acids. CDR3 loop: CASSQGTSGRAGVGELFF. CDR3 coding DNA: TGCGCCAGCAGCCAAGGGACTAGCGGGAGGGCCGGGGTCGGGGAGCTGTTTTTT.

This clone showed up just once. This rearrangement joins TRBV25-1 to TRBJ2-1; 8 bases match TRBD1. J lost 1 base, V lost 8 bases, and 4 bases had no gene match. The CDR3 consists of 14 residues. Germline V gene lookup returns CDR1 MGHDK and CDR2 SYGVNS. DNA of the CDR3: TGTGCCAGCGTCACAGGGGGATCCTACAATGAGCAGTTCTTC. This sequence encodes CASVTGGSYNEQFF.

This rearrangement joins TRBV5-6 to TRBJ2-7; 7 bases map to TRBD2. The junction had 6 bases not matched to a gene; V was cut back by 6 bases and J by 3 bases. The CDR3 contains 13 residues. CDR1 is SGHDT and CDR2 is YYEEEE in the germline V gene. The CDR3 DNA reads as TGTGCCAGCACCACCGGGGGGTACTACGAGCAGTACTTC. Translation: CASTTGGYYEQYF.

The chain has TRBV5-4 and TRBJ1-1; 8 bases fit TRBD1. Germline lookup yields CDR1 SGHNT and CDR2 YYREEE (reference sequence). V shed 4 bases and J 5 bases; nucleotides not matched to a gene: 10. The CDR3 is made up of 15 amino acids. CDR3 nucleotides: TGTGCCAGCAGCGATGCCCCAGGGGGCAGGACTGAAGCTTTCTTT. Translation: CASSDAPGGRTEAFF.

The V call is TRBV4-1, the J call TRBJ2-5; a weak D match, TRBD1 (6 bases). This CDR3 has 14 residues. The germline V and J ends were trimmed by 4 bases and 5 bases, with 14 bases remaining between them. From germline, CDR1 is MGHRA and CDR2 YSYEKL. The CDR3 here is CASSLNTGLETQYF. The DNA for the CDR3 is TGCGCCAGCAGCCTAAACACAGGGTTGGAGACCCAGTACTTC.

The chain is built from TRBV4-3 and TRBJ2-2; TRBD1 matches 8 bases. Germline V gene lookup returns CDR1 LGHNA and CDR2 YSLEER. V lost 3 bases to trimming and J lost 6 bases; unmatched junction nucleotides: 12. This CDR3 has 17 residues. CDR3 protein: CASSHPGSRGRAGELFF. CDR3 nucleotides: TGCGCCAGCAGCCACCCAGGAAGCAGGGGGCGGGCCGGGGAGCTGTTTTTT.

V usage is TRBV2 and J usage is TRBJ2-5; D call uncertain. The V and J ends lost 3 bases and 10 bases respectively, with 6 bases between them. Germline V CDR1 and CDR2: SNHLY, FYNNEI. The CDR3 length is 10 residues. The CDR3 loop reads CASSDLVQYF. The CDR3 coding sequence is TGTGCCAGCAGTGATCTTGTCCAGTACTTC.

This clone is a singleton in its sample. This chain joins TRBV6-1 and TRBJ2-7; a weak D match, TRBD1 (6 bases). The CDR3 spans 14 residues. Per germline, CDR1 MNHNS and CDR2 SASEGT. V was trimmed by 5 bases and J by 6 bases, leaving 17 bases between them. CDR3 bases: TGTGCCAGCAGTAACCTACAGGGTGTAGGCGAGCAGTACTTC. Translated, it gives CASSNLQGVGEQYF.